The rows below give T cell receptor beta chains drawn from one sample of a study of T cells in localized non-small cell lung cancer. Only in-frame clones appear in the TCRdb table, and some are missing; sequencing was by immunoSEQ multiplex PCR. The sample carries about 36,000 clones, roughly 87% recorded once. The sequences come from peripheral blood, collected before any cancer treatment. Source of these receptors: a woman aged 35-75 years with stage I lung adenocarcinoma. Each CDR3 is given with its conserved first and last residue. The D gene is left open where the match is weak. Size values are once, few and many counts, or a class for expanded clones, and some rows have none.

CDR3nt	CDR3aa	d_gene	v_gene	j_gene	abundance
TGTGCCAGCAGCCCGGAGACTAGCGGGGCTCAAGAGACCCAGTACTTC	CASSPETSGAQETQYF	TRBD2	TRBV7-6	TRBJ2-5	once
TGCGCCAGCAGTGAGTATCATGGGGACACCAGGAACACTGAAGCTTTCTTT	CASSEYHGDTRNTEAFF	NA	TRBV10-1	TRBJ1-1	NA
TGTGCCATCAGTGAATCGGGGGTAGTCACTGAAGCTTTCTTT	CAISESGVVTEAFF	NA	TRBV10-3	TRBJ1-1	NA
TGTGCCAGCAGCTTGCTCGGCGGGGCCGCTGAGCAGTTCTTC	CASSLLGGAAEQFF	NA	TRBV5-4	TRBJ2-1	NA
TGTGCCAGCAGTTCCAGGAGGGCAGGGGGCGGTCAGCCCCAGCATTTT	CASSSRRAGGGQPQHF	TRBD1	TRBV28	TRBJ1-5	NA
TGTGCCAGCAGTTATGGGACAGCGAGGAAAGAGACCCAGTACTTC	CASSYGTARKETQYF	TRBD1	TRBV6-5	TRBJ2-5	once
TGTGCCAGCAGCGCGGGGGGGCGCACCGGGGAGCTGTTTTTT	CASSAGGRTGELFF	TRBD2	TRBV7-9	TRBJ2-2	NA
TGTGCCGGCAGAGTTAGCTCTGGAAACACCATATATTTT	CAGRVSSGNTIYF	NA	TRBV6-1	TRBJ1-3	NA
TGTGCCAGCAGTGTTGTGGAGACAACTGAAGCTTTCTTT	CASSVVETTEAFF	NA	TRBV2	TRBJ1-1	NA
TGTGCCAGCAGTTCCAGGACGGGTAGTAACTATGGCTACACCTTC	CASSSRTGSNYGYTF	NA	TRBV6-6	TRBJ1-2	NA
TGTGCCAGCAGTTCTAACACAGGGAGGGGTTCACCCCTCCACTTT	CASSSNTGRGSPLHF	NA	TRBV6-6	TRBJ1-6	NA
TGTGCCAGCAGTGCACCGGGACAGGGGGCCTACGAGCAGTACTTC	CASSAPGQGAYEQYF	TRBD1	TRBV6-6	TRBJ2-7	NA
TGTGCCAGTAGTCAGTTAGACTATAATTCACCCCTCCACTTT	CASSQLDYNSPLHF	NA	TRBV19	TRBJ1-6	NA
TGTGCCAGCAGCCAAGCATGGGACTCCTATAATTCACCCCTCCACTTT	CASSQAWDSYNSPLHF	NA	TRBV4-2	TRBJ1-6	NA
TGTGCCTGGGCACGCCAGCCTAACAGTCCCTCCTTC	CAWARQPNSPSF	NA	TRBV30	TRBJ2-4	NA
TGTGCCAGTCTTAATGAAAAACTGTTTTTT	CASLNEKLFF	NA	TRBV6-5	TRBJ1-4	NA
TGTGCCAGCAAAGGGAGTACCTACGAGCAGTACTTC	CASKGSTYEQYF	NA	TRBV6-5	TRBJ2-7	NA
TGTGCCAGCAGTTCCGGGGCGGGAGGCTACACCTTC	CASSSGAGGYTF	NA	TRBV28	TRBJ1-2	NA
TGCGCCAGCAGCCCCAAGGAGACAGGGACCGGGGAGCTGTTTTTT	CASSPKETGTGELFF	TRBD1	TRBV5-1	TRBJ2-2	NA
TGTGCCAGCAGTATCCAGACAACTAATGAAAAACTGTTTTTT	CASSIQTTNEKLFF	NA	TRBV7-9	TRBJ1-4	NA
TGCGCCAGCAGCCGGAATCAGGGCAGCAATCAGCCCCAGCATTTT	CASSRNQGSNQPQHF	NA	TRBV4-1	TRBJ1-5	once
TGCGCCAGCAGCCAAGTCCACAGGGTGGAAACTGAAGCTTTCTTT	CASSQVHRVETEAFF	NA	TRBV4-1	TRBJ1-1	few
TGCAGCGTTGTAGGGCAGGGGAATCAGCCCCAGCATTTT	CSVVGQGNQPQHF	NA	TRBV29-1	TRBJ1-5	NA
TGTGCCAGCAGTTACACCATGGGGACCGATCAGCCCCAGCATTTT	CASSYTMGTDQPQHF	NA	TRBV6-6	TRBJ1-5	NA
TGTGCCAGCACCTCTGGGACAGGGGCCACTGAAGCTTTCTTT	CASTSGTGATEAFF	TRBD1	TRBV28	TRBJ1-1	NA
TGCAGCGTACTCAGGGGGGGAGTGGGCACTGAAGCTTTCTTT	CSVLRGGVGTEAFF	TRBD1	TRBV29-1	TRBJ1-1	NA
TGTGCCAGCAGCTTGGACGATTCACCCCTCCACTTT	CASSLDDSPLHF	NA	TRBV7-9	TRBJ1-6	NA
TGTGCCAGCAGCTTTGGCGGGGGGGCGCGTGAGCAGTTCTTC	CASSFGGGAREQFF	TRBD2	TRBV7-2	TRBJ2-1	NA
TGTGCCAGCAGCGCCCACGGTCCTACCGGGAGGGAGCTGTTTTTT	CASSAHGPTGRELFF	NA	TRBV9	TRBJ2-2	NA
TGTGCCAGCAGCTGGGCCGGACGGGGGGGGTCAGATACGCAGTATTTT	CASSWAGRGGSDTQYF	TRBD2	TRBV11-3	TRBJ2-3	NA
TGTGCCAGCAGTGATGAGGGTCAGCCCCAGCATTTT	CASSDEGQPQHF	NA	TRBV2	TRBJ1-5	few
TGTGCCATCAGTGGGAATCCTGGACAGGCCTCGATCTCTGGGGCCAACGTCCTGACTTTC	CAISGNPGQASISGANVLTF	TRBD1	TRBV10-3	TRBJ2-6	NA
TGTGCCAGTACAGTAGGGTGGAACACCGGGGAGCTGTTTTTT	CASTVGWNTGELFF	NA	TRBV19	TRBJ2-2	NA
TGTGCCAGCAGCCCTAGGCAGAGGGGGACAAAGAACACTGAAGCTTTCTTT	CASSPRQRGTKNTEAFF	NA	TRBV7-2	TRBJ1-1	NA
TGTGCCAGCAGTCGAAACAGGGGGCGACAGCCCCAGCATTTT	CASSRNRGRQPQHF	TRBD1	TRBV28	TRBJ1-5	few
TGCGCCAGCAGCTTGACGACAGGGGTAGATAATTCACCCCTCCACTTT	CASSLTTGVDNSPLHF	TRBD1	TRBV5-1	TRBJ1-6	NA
TGCGCCAGCAGCTCGGGCCTGATTCAAGAGACCCAGTACTTC	CASSSGLIQETQYF	NA	TRBV5-1	TRBJ2-5	NA
TGTGCCAGCTCCCGACAGGGTACAAACAATCAGCCCCAGCATTTT	CASSRQGTNNQPQHF	TRBD1	TRBV18	TRBJ1-5	NA
TGCAGCGTTGAAAGTGGCGGGACTGAAGCTTTCTTT	CSVESGGTEAFF	NA	TRBV29-1	TRBJ1-1	NA
TGTGCCACCGGGACTAGCGGCTACAATGAGCAGTTCTTC	CATGTSGYNEQFF	TRBD2	TRBV19	TRBJ2-1	NA
TGTGCCAGCTCACCAAAGAGCGGGGGGCCAGGGGAGACCCAGTACTTC	CASSPKSGGPGETQYF	TRBD2	TRBV18	TRBJ2-5	once
TGTGCCAGCAGCTTCCGGGACAGGGGGGATCATGGCTACACCTTC	CASSFRDRGDHGYTF	TRBD1	TRBV7-2	TRBJ1-2	NA
TGTGCCAGCAGTGGAGGACACCAAACACCAAATTCACCCCTCCACTTT	CASSGGHQTPNSPLHF	NA	TRBV25-1	TRBJ1-6	few
TGTGCCAGCCCACCCAGGCCAGGGGATGGCTACACCTTC	CASPPRPGDGYTF	NA	TRBV18	TRBJ1-2	once
TGTGCCACCGACGGTAGTAGCACAGATACGCAGTATTTT	CATDGSSTDTQYF	NA	TRBV28	TRBJ2-3	NA
TGTGCCAGCAGTGAAGCTTTAGCCCTCTTAACCTTC	CASSEALALLTF	NA	TRBV6-1	TRBJ1-2	NA
TGCAGTGCTAGTCGGGTCTACGAGCAGTACTTC	CSASRVYEQYF	NA	TRBV20-1	TRBJ2-7	NA
TGTGCCAGCAGCCCTAGGCGGACAGGGGGTCGTGGGGCCAACGTCCTGACTTTC	CASSPRRTGGRGANVLTF	TRBD1	TRBV11-2	TRBJ2-6	NA
TGTGCCAGCAGCTTGCAGGTGGGGAACGCCGCGAACACCGGGGAGCTGTTTTTT	CASSLQVGNAANTGELFF	NA	TRBV7-6	TRBJ2-2	NA
TGTGCCAGCAGCTTGGTCGCGGGGATGGGTTCACCCCTCCACTTT	CASSLVAGMGSPLHF	NA	TRBV5-8	TRBJ1-6	NA
TGTGCCAGCAGGGAACTAGCGGGGGGTGCCGGGGAGCTGTTTTTT	CASRELAGGAGELFF	TRBD2	TRBV2	TRBJ2-2	NA
TGTGCCAGCAGCGTTGTAGGACAGTTCGGGGAGACCCAGTACTTC	CASSVVGQFGETQYF	NA	TRBV9	TRBJ2-5	few
TGTGCCAGCAGTTTGGGGACTAGCCGCGGAGATACGCAGTATTTT	CASSLGTSRGDTQYF	TRBD2	TRBV7-2	TRBJ2-3	NA
TGTGCTAGCAGCCGGGACAGGGGCACTGAAGCTTTCTTT	CASSRDRGTEAFF	TRBD1	TRBV7-7	TRBJ1-1	NA
TGCGCCAGCAGCCAACCGGGACAGCTCTACGAGCAGTACTTC	CASSQPGQLYEQYF	TRBD1	TRBV4-1	TRBJ2-7	once